These 26 T cell receptor beta chains were sequenced from one sample in a study of T cells in Graves' hyperthyroidism and ophthalmopathy. The investigators amplified TCR beta CDR3 regions from RNA transcripts. The study used the HTBI primer set for a first-round RT-PCR of the TCR CDR3. In TCRdb, the multiplex PCR reads were re-called with MiXCR into one record per CDR3 protein. The data contain a few hundred thousand distinct CDR3 sequences, around 21% of them singletons. The sequenced sample consisted of blood. These receptors originate from a man between 18 and 29 years old with Graves' hyperthyroidism.

This clonotype was observed many times. The chain recombines TRBV15 with TRBJ1-1, with 9 bases aligning to TRBD1. V was clipped by 0 bases and J by 0 bases; unmatched bases: 14. The CDR3 sequence is 20 residues long. The germline gives CDR1 LNHNV, CDR2 YYDKDF (reference sequence). The CDR3 sequence: CATSREGPGQGNGMNTEAFF. The CDR3, as DNA: TGTGCCACCAGCAGAGAAGGGCCGGGACAGGGAAATGGCATGAACACTGAAGCTTTCTTT.

V and J are TRBV20-1 and TRBJ1-6; possibly TRBD1 for D (5 bases). The CDR3 spans 13 residues. With 6 bases removed from V and 8 bases from J, the gap between germline ends came to 14 bases. CDR1 is DFQATT, CDR2 SNEGSKA, per germline (reference sequence). The CDR3 loop reads CSAGTWDDSPLHF. Here the CDR3 DNA reads TGCAGTGCCGGGACTTGGGATGATTCACCCCTCCACTTT.

For the CDR3, the DNA is TGTGCCAGCTCACCTCCGACTAGCAGGGAGACCCAGTACTTC. This gives the protein CASSPPTSRETQYF. V is TRBV18 and J is TRBJ2-5; 7 nucleotides align to TRBD2. Germline V gene data show CDR1 as KGHSH and CDR2 as LQKENI. The V and J ends lost 3 bases and 5 bases, in that order; junction bases with no gene match: 6. The CDR3 sequence is 14 residues long.

This chain links TRBV20-1 with TRBJ2-5; TRBD1 aligns across 7 bases. CDR3 length: 14 residues. Unmatched junction bases numbered 9, after V lost 6 bases and J lost 2 bases. Germline V gene data show CDR1 as DFQATT and CDR2 as SNEGSKA (reference sequence). The CDR3 bases are TGCAGTGCCCTGAGGGTACAGGGGCAAGAGACCCAGTACTTC. Translation: CSALRVQGQETQYF.

This clonotype appeared a single time. The chain links TRBV6-5 to TRBJ1-5, with 8 positions matching TRBD1. The CDR3 consists of 16 residues. Trimming took 6 bases from V and 4 from J; bases not matched to a gene: 11. Germline CDR1 reads MNHEY; CDR2 reads SVGAGI. CDR3 nucleotides: TGTGCCAGCAGATACGCACCAACAGGGGGTAATCAGCCCCAGCATTTT. Translating gives CASRYAPTGGNQPQHF.

This clonotype has only a few counts. The rearrangement joins TRBV4-1 to TRBJ2-2; 10 bases agree with TRBD1. The CDR3 totals 15 residues. V lost 4 bases, J lost 5 bases, and 4 bases stayed unmatched. The germline V gene has CDR1 MGHRA and CDR2 YSYEKL. The CDR3 region is CASSRQGARTGELFF. CDR3 nucleotide sequence: TGCGCCAGCAGCCGACAGGGGGCGCGGACCGGGGAGCTGTTTTTT.

This clonotype was seen only a few times. The rearrangement uses TRBV2 and TRBJ2-5; D gene ambiguous. In germline, CDR1 is SNHLY, CDR2 FYNNEI. Between the trimmed V and J ends, which lost 4 bases and 5 bases, there was a span of 14 bases. The CDR3 consists of 14 residues. CDR3 in amino acids: CASSAGLVGETQYF. The DNA for the CDR3 is TGTGCCAGCAGTGCCGGCCTCGTGGGGGAGACCCAGTACTTC.

This clonotype was seen repeatedly, ten times or more. V and J are TRBV6-1 and TRBJ1-1; D is unresolved. V lost 7 bases and J lost 6, with 15 bases in between. Per the germline V gene, CDR1 is MNHNS and CDR2 is SASEGT. CDR3 size: 13 residues. CDR3 nucleotide sequence: TGTGCCAGCATGGTCATTCAGGTCGCTGAAGCTTTCTTT. Its translation is CASMVIQVAEAFF.

The chain combines TRBV28 with TRBJ1-5; no reliable D call. Trimming removed 4 bases at V and 7 bases at J, with 14 bases between. Germline CDR1 is MDHEN and CDR2 is SYDVKM. CDR3 size: 14 residues. The CDR3 region is CASSSTLRGQPQHF. CDR3 coding DNA: TGTGCCAGCAGTTCTACCTTACGGGGACAGCCCCAGCATTTT. Together with reference TRBV28 and TRBJ1-5, the CDR3 gives the full variable domain: DVKVTQSSRYLVKRTGEKVFLECVQDMDHENMFWYRQDPGLGLRLIYFSYDVKMKEKGDIPEGYSVSREKKERFSLILESASTNQTSMYLCASSSTLRGQPQHFGDGTRLSIL.

This clonotype has at least ten counts. The V gene is TRBV15, the J gene TRBJ1-5; no definite D call. The ends were cut back, 8 bases at V and 2 bases at J, with 7 bases in the middle. Germline loops: CDR1 LNHNV, CDR2 YYDKDF (reference sequence). This CDR3 spans 12 amino acids. The CDR3 region has the DNA TGTGCCACCGCCTCGGGCAATCAGCCCCAGCATTTT. Translation gives CATASGNQPQHF.

This clonotype has ten or more counts. The chain uses TRBV7-9 and TRBJ2-5; tentatively, D is TRBD2 (6 bases). The CDR3 length is 16 residues. Germline V gene sequence: CDR1 SEHNR, CDR2 FQNEAQ (reference sequence). The V and J ends lost 4 bases and 2 bases respectively, with 17 bases between them. CDR3: CASSSEPEGGQETQYF. Written as DNA, the CDR3 is TGTGCCAGCAGCTCAGAACCGGAGGGAGGACAAGAGACCCAGTACTTC.

The CDR3 DNA is TGTGCCAGCAGTTACTCACTTACTCAGCCCCAGCATTTT. The encoded protein is CASSYSLTQPQHF. The chain joins TRBV6-2 or TRBV6-3 to TRBJ1-5, with D unresolved. The CDR3 runs 13 residues. Trimming took 0 bases from V and 6 from J, leaving 6 bases between them. Germline V gene lookup returns CDR1 MNHEY and CDR2 SVGEGT.

This clonotype was seen repeatedly, ten times or more. The V and J genes are TRBV28 and TRBJ1-1; 8 bases are shared with TRBD1. The V and J ends lost 6 bases and 5 bases, in that order; junction bases with no gene match: 8. This CDR3 is 14 amino acids long. Germline-derived CDR1 and CDR2 are MDHEN and SYDVKM. The CDR3 DNA reads as TGTGCCAGCAGATTAACAGGGGGACAAACTGAAGCTTTCTTT. Protein product: CASRLTGGQTEAFF.

The chain combines TRBV6-1 with TRBJ1-5; possible D gene TRBD1, 5 bases. From germline, CDR1 is MNHNS and CDR2 SASEGT. The CDR3 consists of 15 residues. V lost 2 bases to trimming and J lost 6 bases, with 14 bases between them. The CDR3 sequence is CASSELPWGIQPQHF. CDR3 coding DNA: TGTGCCAGCAGTGAACTCCCCTGGGGCATTCAGCCCCAGCATTTT.

This clonotype was recorded at least ten times. V usage is TRBV4-2 and J usage is TRBJ1-1; TRBD1 might be the D (6 bases). Trimming shortened V by 5 bases and J by 0 bases, and 13 bases separated the two germline ends. The CDR3 length is 15 residues. CDR1 and CDR2 (germline): LGHNA, YNFKEQ. CDR3 bases: TGTGCCAGCAGCGAAGCTGGGACACTGAACACTGAAGCTTTCTTT. This translates into CASSEAGTLNTEAFF.

There are many counts of this clonotype. The rearrangement links TRBV15 to TRBJ1-5; D unresolved. The CDR3 spans 14 residues. Germline CDR1 LNHNV, CDR2 YYDKDF (reference sequence). Between the trimmed V and J ends, which lost 2 bases and 5 bases, there was a span of 10 bases. Here the CDR3 reads CATSRKRADQPQHF. CDR3 DNA: TGTGCCACCAGCAGAAAGAGGGCGGATCAGCCCCAGCATTTT.

This clonotype appeared a few times. The genes are TRBV20-1 and TRBJ2-1; D gene ambiguous. Germline lookup yields CDR1 DFQATT and CDR2 SNEGSKA (reference sequence). V was pared by 3 bases and J by 0 bases, with 18 bases between. This CDR3 has 17 amino acids. For the CDR3, the DNA is TGCAGTGCTAGTAGTTTTACCTGGAGATCCTCCTACAATGAGCAGTTCTTC. It yields the protein CSASSFTWRSSYNEQFF.

This clonotype was seen repeatedly, ten times or more. The gene calls are TRBV2 and TRBJ1-5; no clear D. Germline-derived CDR1 and CDR2 are SNHLY and FYNNEI. Trimming removed 6 bases from V and 5 bases from J, with 14 bases in between. The CDR3 spans 14 residues. CDR3 coding DNA: TGTGCCAGCAGACAGTTAAGGTTGGATCAGCCCCAGCATTTT. Translation gives CASRQLRLDQPQHF.

The chain recombines TRBV5-1 with TRBJ2-7; no firm D call. Germline V gives CDR1 SGHRS, CDR2 YFSETQ. This CDR3 has 12 residues. The germline V and J ends were trimmed by 0 bases and 5 bases, with 6 bases remaining between them. The DNA for the CDR3 is TGCGCCAGCAGCTTGGTTGCCGACGAGCAGTACTTC. Its translation is CASSLVADEQYF.

This clonotype was counted ten times or more. V gene TRBV6-5 combines with J gene TRBJ1-1, with D uncertain. CDR3 size: 15 residues. CDR1 MNHEY and CDR2 SVGAGI come from the germline V gene. Deletions cut 0 bases from V and 5 bases from J, with 13 bases between. The CDR3 nucleotides read TGTGCCAGCAGTTACTCCCAGGCCAGCGAGACTGAAGCTTTCTTT. Protein product: CASSYSQASETEAFF.

This clonotype was seen at least ten times. The CDR3 coding sequence is TGTGCCAGCAGTACCCCGGACAGCTACGAGCAGTACTTC. Protein sequence: CASSTPDSYEQYF. V and J are TRBV6-5 and TRBJ2-7; D is perhaps TRBD1 (6 bases). This CDR3 spans 13 amino acids. V was shortened by 5 bases and J by 3 bases, with 11 bases between the two germline ends. CDR1 and CDR2 (germline): MNHEY, SVGAGI.

This clonotype was recorded at least ten times. The chain couples TRBV27 to TRBJ1-1, with D perhaps TRBD1 (5 bases). The CDR3 spans 13 residues. V shed 8 bases and J shed 4 bases, with 14 bases lying between them. The germline V gene encodes CDR1 MNHEY and CDR2 SMNVEV (reference sequence). CDR3 coding DNA: TGTGCCAGCCCCCCGACAGTTCCCACTGAAGCTTTCTTT. Translation gives CASPPTVPTEAFF.

This clonotype came up many times. The gene calls are TRBV27 and TRBJ2-2, with D possibly TRBD2 on 5 matching bases. The V gene lost 0 bases and the J gene lost 8 bases, with 7 bases spanning the gap. Germline V gene data show CDR1 as MNHEY and CDR2 as SMNVEV (reference sequence). CDR3 length: 13 residues. The CDR3 is CASSLSRGGELFF. As DNA, the CDR3 is TGTGCCAGCAGTTTATCTCGGGGAGGGGAGCTGTTTTTT.

Many counts were recorded for this clonotype. The chain combines TRBV5-1 with TRBJ2-5; a weak D match, TRBD1 (7 bases). This CDR3 region has 16 residues. V was pared by 5 bases and J by 1 base, with 18 bases between. Germline CDR1 SGHRS, CDR2 YFSETQ. Written as DNA, the CDR3 is TGCGCCAGCAGGCGGGGCGGGACAGCAACCCAAGAGACCCAGTACTTC. Encoded protein: CASRRGGTATQETQYF.

This clonotype was observed a few times. The rearrangement joins TRBV9 to TRBJ2-2; TRBD2 might be the D (6 bases). Trimming pared 0 bases from V and 4 bases from J, leaving 7 bases between. This CDR3 comprises 14 residues. Germline-derived CDR1 and CDR2 are SGDLS and YYNGEE. CDR3 nucleotide sequence: TGTGCCAGCAGCGTAGCGGGGGTCACCGGGGAGCTGTTTTTT. Encoded protein: CASSVAGVTGELFF.

This clonotype was counted only a few times. CDR3 residues: CAWSVSPGLAGGLQETQYF. The CDR3 DNA follows: TGTGCCTGGAGTGTCTCCCCGGGACTAGCGGGGGGTCTACAAGAGACCCAGTACTTC. The chain combines TRBV30 with TRBJ2-5; 15 bases are a match to TRBD2. Germline V gene sequence: CDR1 GTSNPN, CDR2 SVGIG (reference sequence). After removal of 0 bases from V and 2 bases from J, the junction contained 10 bases not matched to a gene. This CDR3 has 19 residues. The entire variable domain, with the rest obtained from reference TRBV30 and TRBJ2-5, is as follows: SQTIHQWPATLVQPVGSPLSLECTVEGTSNPNLYWYRQAAGRGLQLLFYSVGIGQISSEVPQNLSASRPQDRQFILSSKKLLLSDSGFYLCAWSVSPGLAGGLQETQYFGPGTRLLVL.